Below, one T cell receptor beta chain is given with its context. Antigen specificity is unknown. These data originate in a study of T cell responses to AZD1222 COVID-19 vaccine. Overall study findings and caveats: Per reports, nearly half of all spike-specific TCRs target regions that are unmutated in variants.

Assay: immunoSEQ multiplex PCR; the TCRdb copy retains only in-frame clones and omits some. The sample carries more than 120,000 clones, 86% recorded once. The germline V and J ends were trimmed by 5 bases and 6 bases, with 14 bases remaining between them. This CDR3 has 14 amino acids. Germline CDR1 SGHDT, CDR2 YYEEEE. This clonotype originated in an adult who received the AZD1222 COVID-19 vaccine. The genes are TRBV5-6 and TRBJ1-4, with D possibly being TRBD1 (5 bases). This sample comprised peripheral blood, obtained 28 days after the second AZD1222 dose. This chain's CDR3 is CASRRGVVDEKLFF. CDR3 DNA: TGTGCCAGCAGGCGAGGGGTAGTGGATGAAAAACTGTTTTTT. Complete variable domain (other parts from reference TRBV5-6 and TRBJ1-4): DAGVTQSPTHLIKTRGQQVTLRCSPKSGHDTVSWYQQALGQGPQFIFQYYEEEERQRGNFPDRFSGHQFPNYSSELNVNALLLGDSALYLCASRRGVVDEKLFFGSGTQLSVL.